What follows are 14 T cell receptor beta chains derived from one specimen sequenced in a study of beta chain features in type 1 diabetes. The sequenced template was cDNA made from the entire isolated RNA. Only in-frame clones appear in the TCRdb table, and some are missing; sequencing was by immunoSEQ multiplex PCR. The sample carries around 140,000 clones, approximately 9.8% recorded once. The sequenced sample consisted of central memory CD4+ T cells from blood. The receptors here all came from a woman between 40 and 50 years old in good health.

The chain combines TRBV7-2 with TRBJ1-2; TRBD1 matches at 9 bases. The trim removed 5 bases at V and 7 bases at J, leaving 14 bases unmatched. Germline lookup yields CDR1 SGHTA and CDR2 FQGNSA. The CDR3 is made up of 16 amino acids. In DNA form, the CDR3 reads TGTGCCAGCAGCGGAGGCGGTTGGGACAGGGTTCGTGGCTACACCTTC. Amino acids: CASSGGGWDRVRGYTF.

This clone was picked up a small number of times. The genes are TRBV7-9 and TRBJ1-4, with 10 nucleotides matching TRBD1. The germline gives CDR1 SEHNR, CDR2 FQNEAQ (reference sequence). There are 15 residues in the CDR3. Unmatched junction bases numbered 2, after V lost 1 base and J lost 6 bases. This CDR3 is CASSLDGTGDEKLFF. The CDR3 bases are TGTGCCAGCAGCTTAGATGGGACAGGGGATGAAAAACTGTTTTTT.

This clone was recorded many times. The chain combines TRBV19 with TRBJ2-7, with 10 bases fitting TRBD1. Trimming at V came to 5 bases and at J to 7 bases, leaving 5 bases not matched to a gene. Germline assignment: CDR1 LNHDA and CDR2 SQIVND (reference sequence). The length of the CDR3 is 13 residues. The CDR3 here is CASSWDRGSEQYF. In nucleotides, the CDR3 is TGTGCCAGTAGTTGGGACAGGGGATCTGAGCAGTACTTC.

The sample holds a few counts of this clone. The chain joins TRBV10-2 to TRBJ1-1; D not certain. The germline CDR1 and CDR2 sequences are WSHSY and SAAADI. CDR3 length: 11 residues. Trimming left V 3 bases short and J 6 bases short, with 5 bases between. The CDR3 here is CASSDRAEAFF. CDR3 bases: TGCGCCAGCAGTGATCGGGCTGAAGCTTTCTTT.

The table lists this clone with many counts. The rearrangement uses TRBV19 and TRBJ1-1; tentatively, D is TRBD1 (5 bases). This CDR3 spans 15 amino acids. Trimming left V 1 base short and J 4 bases short, with 13 bases between. In germline, CDR1 is LNHDA, CDR2 SQIVND (reference sequence). CDR3 in amino acids: CASSIGTLQGTEAFF. The CDR3 nucleotides are TGTGCCAGTAGTATAGGGACACTCCAGGGCACTGAAGCTTTCTTT.

This clone was seen ten or more times. The gene calls are TRBV4-3 and TRBJ1-2; D is unclear. The CDR3 runs 11 residues. The V and J ends lost 1 base and 8 bases respectively, with 5 bases between them. CDR1 and CDR2 (germline): LGHNA, YSLEER. The CDR3 DNA reads TGCGCCAGCAGCCAAGTATCGGGCTACACCTTC. Translation: CASSQVSGYTF.

The table lists this clone with a few counts. The rearrangement links TRBV11-3 to TRBJ2-3, with 8 nucleotides matching TRBD1. With 2 bases clipped from V and 7 bases from J, the junction kept 5 bases outside the gene matches. CDR3 size: 14 residues. Germline V gene sequence: CDR1 SGHNT, CDR2 YENEEA. CDR3 in amino acids: CASSLSQGANTQYF. The CDR3 DNA is TGTGCCAGCAGCTTATCGCAGGGGGCGAATACGCAGTATTTT.

This chain uses TRBV27 with TRBJ2-2; perhaps TRBD1 as D (6 bases). In germline, CDR1 is MNHEY, CDR2 SMNVEV (reference sequence). Trimming took 6 bases from V and 1 from J, leaving 15 bases between them. CDR3 size: 16 residues. CDR3 sequence: CASRERATGNTGELFF. CDR3 sequence (DNA): TGTGCCAGCAGAGAGAGAGCGACAGGGAACACCGGGGAGCTGTTTTTT.

With respect to this clone: This same CDR3 is encoded by further DNA sequences in the sample. The chain has TRBV6-4 and TRBJ1-2, with unresolved D. V gave up 3 bases and J gave up 3 bases, with 8 bases separating them. The CDR3 spans 13 residues. Germline lookup yields CDR1 MRHNA and CDR2 SNTAGT. The CDR3 is CASSESGDYGYTF. In DNA form, the CDR3 reads TGTGCCAGCAGTGAATCCGGAGACTATGGCTACACCTTC.

This sequence joins TRBV19 and TRBJ1-5, with unresolved D. The CDR3 contains 13 residues. V lost 9 bases and J lost 2, with 11 bases in between. Germline loops: CDR1 LNHDA, CDR2 SQIVND (reference sequence). CDR3 protein: CASWEGGNQPQHF. CDR3 in DNA: TGTGCCAGCTGGGAGGGCGGCAATCAGCCCCAGCATTTT. Together with reference TRBV19 and TRBJ1-5, the CDR3 gives the full variable domain: DGGITQSPKYLFRKEGQNVTLSCEQNLNHDAMYWYRQDPGQGLRLIYYSQIVNDFQKGDIAEGYSVSREKKESFPLTVTSAQKNPTAFYLCASWEGGNQPQHFGDGTRLSIL.

Only a few counts were recorded for this clone. The chain recombines TRBV7-2 with TRBJ2-4, with D perhaps matching TRBD2 (7 bases). Germline CDR1 and CDR2: SGHTA and FQGNSA. The CDR3 runs to 16 residues. Trimming took off 8 bases at V and 6 bases at J, with 23 bases between the two ends. CDR3 DNA: TGTGCCAGCTCCATAGGGGGGGCCCGACGGGGAAACATTCAGTACTTC. Its translation: CASSIGGARRGNIQYF.

This clone was counted many times. This rearrangement joins TRBV29-1 to TRBJ2-3; D gene uncertain. CDR3 size: 13 residues. In germline, CDR1 is SQVTM, CDR2 ANQGSEA. The V and J ends lost 7 bases and 0 bases respectively, with 11 bases between them. The CDR3 reads CSAPVWSTDTQYF. The DNA of the CDR3 is TGCAGCGCCCCGGTCTGGAGCACAGATACGCAGTATTTT.

There are a few counts of this clone. The chain has TRBV29-1 and TRBJ2-7; perhaps TRBD1 as D (5 bases). The CDR3 extends over 14 amino acids. V lost 4 bases, J lost 3 bases, and 16 bases lay in between. CDR1 and CDR2 from the germline V gene are SQVTM and ANQGSEA. The CDR3 loop is CSVVDSRRDYEQYF. As DNA, the CDR3 is TGCAGCGTTGTTGACAGTCGGCGAGACTACGAGCAGTACTTC.

In this sample, this clone turned up a few times. The V gene is TRBV2, the J gene TRBJ1-4; tentative D call: TRBD1 (6 bases). V lost 4 bases, J lost 8 bases, and 11 bases lay in between. This CDR3 region has 13 residues. Germline V gene data show CDR1 as SNHLY and CDR2 as FYNNEI. Here the CDR3 DNA reads TGTGCCAGCAGTGGGGTTGGACAGGAAAAACTGTTTTTT. As protein: CASSGVGQEKLFF. The whole variable domain, remainder taken from reference TRBV2 and TRBJ1-4, is EPEVTQTPSHQVTQMGQEVILRCVPISNHLYFYWYRQILGQKVEFLVSFYNNEISEKSEIFDDQFSVERPDGSNFTLKIRSTKLEDSAMYFCASSGVGQEKLFFGSGTQLSVL.